The 23 T cell receptor beta chains below come from one sample, sequenced in a study of shared clonotypes between healthy human individuals. Produced via immunoSEQ multiplex PCR; TCRdb's table is partial and in-frame only. The data contain around 1.6 million clones, under 99% of them seen just once; the ten biggest clones take up about 0.45%. Sequencing was carried out using naive CD4+ T cells sorted from blood. Stated subset: CD45RA+ positively selected. The receptors stem from a man aged 25 to 40 in good health.

CDR3 sequence (DNA): TGTGCCAGCAGTCAACAGGAGCGTTCGTCTGGAAACACCATATATTTT. This encodes CASSQQERSSGNTIYF. V and J are TRBV6-6 and TRBJ1-3; D might be TRBD1 (5 bases). V was shortened by 5 bases and J by 1 base, with 15 bases between the two germline ends. Germline V gene lookup returns CDR1 MNHNY and CDR2 SVGAGI (reference sequence). The CDR3 runs 16 residues.

This chain uses TRBV5-1 with TRBJ2-5; D perhaps matches TRBD2 (6 bases). The CDR3 contains 15 residues. Trimming cost V 5 bases and J 4 bases, with 18 bases left between them. Germline V CDR1 and CDR2: SGHRS, YFSETQ. This CDR3 reads CASRKGPTGVETQYF. The CDR3 DNA reads as TGCGCCAGCAGAAAGGGGCCCACGGGGGTAGAGACCCAGTACTTC. Based on the CDR3 plus reference TRBV5-1 and TRBJ2-5, the full variable domain is KAGVTQTPRYLIKTRGQQVTLSCSPISGHRSVSWYQQTPGQGLQFLFEYFSETQRNKGNFPGRFSGRQFSNSRSEMNVSTLELGDSALYLCASRKGPTGVETQYFGPGTRLLVL.

This clone has a single count. The chain carries TRBV6-6 and TRBJ1-5; D not resolved. Germline assignment: CDR1 MNHNY and CDR2 SVGAGI (reference sequence). Trimming stripped 5 bases from V and 9 bases from J, with 11 bases between. The CDR3 runs to 12 residues. CDR3 residues: CASSPPYRPQHF. CDR3 nucleotide sequence: TGTGCCAGCAGTCCACCTTATCGGCCCCAGCATTTT.

Note on this clone: Other DNA sequences in the same sample also yield this CDR3. V is TRBV5-1 and J is TRBJ2-3; possibly TRBD1 for D (6 bases). Germline CDR1 and CDR2: SGHRS and YFSETQ. Trimming pared 0 bases from V and 1 base from J, leaving 6 bases between. The CDR3 contains 14 residues. Here the CDR3 DNA reads TGCGCCAGCAGCTTGGACAGGGGCACAGATACGCAGTATTTT. Translating gives CASSLDRGTDTQYF.

The chain links TRBV10-3 to TRBJ2-7; tentative D call: TRBD1 (6 bases). With 4 bases removed from V and 6 bases from J, the gap between germline ends came to 19 bases. The CDR3 runs 15 residues. From germline, CDR1 is ENHRY and CDR2 SYGVKD. CDR3 sequence (DNA): TGTGCCATCAGTGGCCGACAGGCCCTCTCAGGCGAGCAGTACTTC. This gives the protein CAISGRQALSGEQYF.

This chain connects TRBV11-2 to TRBJ2-3; 8 nucleotides line up with TRBD1. J was trimmed by 7 bases and V by 6 bases; bases with no gene match: 6. Germline V CDR1 and CDR2: SGHAT, FQNNGV. This CDR3 has 13 amino acids. CDR3 region: CASSSAGGNTQYF. For the CDR3, the DNA is TGTGCCAGCAGTTCGGCAGGGGGCAATACGCAGTATTTT.

The chain combines TRBV19 with TRBJ2-7, with 7 bases that match TRBD2. Germline trimming cut 9 bases from V and 4 bases from J; bases unmatched to any gene: 9. Germline assignment: CDR1 LNHDA and CDR2 SQIVND (reference sequence). The CDR3 runs 13 residues. The CDR3 sequence is CASQPAGRYEQYF. The CDR3 region has the DNA TGTGCCAGCCAGCCAGCGGGGCGATACGAGCAGTACTTC. Together with reference TRBV19 and TRBJ2-7, the CDR3 gives the full variable domain: DGGITQSPKYLFRKEGQNVTLSCEQNLNHDAMYWYRQDPGQGLRLIYYSQIVNDFQKGDIAEGYSVSREKKESFPLTVTSAQKNPTAFYLCASQPAGRYEQYFGPGTRLTVT.

This chain links TRBV2 with TRBJ1-2, with D perhaps matching TRBD1 (5 bases). V shed 2 bases and J shed 2 bases, with 12 bases lying between them. Germline V gene lookup returns CDR1 SNHLY and CDR2 FYNNEI. The CDR3 has 15 residues. The CDR3 nucleotides are TGTGCCAGCAGTGAAATGGCAGGGAGGAACTATGGCTACACCTTC. The encoded protein is CASSEMAGRNYGYTF.

The rearrangement links TRBV14 to TRBJ2-1; the D is unclear. Trimming removed 3 bases at V and 2 bases at J, with 8 bases between. Germline lookup yields CDR1 SGHDN and CDR2 FVKESK. The CDR3 consists of 14 residues. The CDR3 spells CASSQSGPYNEQFF. The CDR3 DNA is TGTGCCAGCAGCCAGTCGGGCCCCTACAATGAGCAGTTCTTC.

This clone was counted once. The rearrangement joins TRBV27 to TRBJ1-2; D ambiguous. V lost 4 bases to trimming and J lost 1 base, with 19 bases between them. CDR3 length equals 17 residues. The germline CDR1 and CDR2 sequences are MNHEY and SMNVEV (reference sequence). The CDR3 coding sequence is TGTGCCAGCAGTTCTAGGACCCGGGCGGGTAGTAACTATGGCTACACCTTC. Encoded protein: CASSSRTRAGSNYGYTF.

The V gene is TRBV5-4, the J gene TRBJ2-3; TRBD1 agrees at 10 bases. Germline assignment: CDR1 SGHNT and CDR2 YYREEE (reference sequence). V lost 4 bases to trimming and J lost 3 bases; unmatched junction nucleotides: 8. The CDR3 has 16 amino acids. CDR3 DNA: TGTGCCAGCAGCCCCTGGGACAGGGGAAAAACAGATACGCAGTATTTT. Protein product: CASSPWDRGKTDTQYF.

This clone was detected once. CDR3: CASSQGGKSETQYF. The CDR3 DNA is TGTGCCAGCAGCCAGGGCGGGAAATCAGAGACCCAGTACTTC. The V and J genes are TRBV14 and TRBJ2-5, with a possible D match to TRBD2 (6 bases). The germline V and J ends were trimmed by 3 bases and 4 bases, with 12 bases remaining between them. Germline loops: CDR1 SGHDN, CDR2 FVKESK. This CDR3 has 14 residues.

This clone was seen once. The CDR3 loop is CASSSQWEAPPYEQYF. Here the CDR3 DNA reads TGTGCCAGCAGCTCCCAGTGGGAGGCCCCACCGTACGAGCAGTACTTC. The genes are TRBV11-2 and TRBJ2-7, with a tentative D call TRBD2 (6 bases). Germline V CDR1 and CDR2: SGHAT, FQNNGV. Trimming removed 4 bases at V and 4 bases at J, with 20 bases between. CDR3 length equals 16 residues.

This clone was detected only once. This chain links TRBV6-1 with TRBJ1-5, with 8 bases fitting TRBD1. Germline loops: CDR1 MNHNS, CDR2 SASEGT. The trim removed 6 bases at V and 2 bases at J, leaving 6 bases unmatched. The CDR3 runs 15 residues. CDR3 in DNA: TGTGCCAGCAGGATACAGGGGGAAGGCAATCAGCCCCAGCATTTT. Its translation is CASRIQGEGNQPQHF.

The CDR3 DNA reads TGCGCCAGCAGCTTGGCCGGGACCAACCCCTACAATGAGCAGTTCTTC. Protein product: CASSLAGTNPYNEQFF. The chain couples TRBV5-1 to TRBJ2-1, with D possibly being TRBD1 or TRBD2 (5 bases each). CDR1 SGHRS and CDR2 YFSETQ come from the germline V gene. Trimming left V 0 bases short and J 2 bases short, with 12 bases between. The CDR3 runs to 16 residues.

The chain recombines TRBV6-5 with TRBJ2-3; D call uncertain. V was trimmed by 2 bases and J by 3 bases, leaving 12 bases between them. The CDR3 contains 15 residues. Per germline, CDR1 MNHEY and CDR2 SVGAGI. DNA for the CDR3: TGTGCCAGCAGTTACACAGCGCTGGGGACAGATACGCAGTATTTT. Translation gives CASSYTALGTDTQYF.

On this clone itself: The same CDR3 also results from other DNA sequences found in this sample. This chain links TRBV2 with TRBJ1-1, with D tentatively TRBD1 (6 bases). The germline V gene has CDR1 SNHLY and CDR2 FYNNEI. The CDR3 is made up of 13 amino acids. Deletions cut 6 bases from V and 0 bases from J, with 8 bases between. The CDR3 DNA reads TGTGCCAGCAGCAGACAGGTGAACACTGAAGCTTTCTTT. This translates into CASSRQVNTEAFF. The full variable domain, rest sourced from reference TRBV2 and TRBJ1-1, is EPEVTQTPSHQVTQMGQEVILRCVPISNHLYFYWYRQILGQKVEFLVSFYNNEISEKSEIFDDQFSVERPDGSNFTLKIRSTKLEDSAMYFCASSRQVNTEAFFGQGTRLTVV.

In regard to this clone: The germline gene is not matched at one end of the junction; a read error may be the cause. The chain combines TRBV10-1 with TRBJ1-1; 7 nucleotides line up with TRBD1. Germline V gene data show CDR1 as WNHNN and CDR2 as SYGVQD (reference sequence). This CDR3 spans 13 amino acids. In DNA, the CDR3 is TGCGCCAGCAGGGACGGAGGGGGCACTCAAGCTTTCTTT. It encodes CASRDGGGTQAFF.

V is TRBV5-4 and J is TRBJ2-7; D gene uncertain. The V gene lost 0 bases and the J gene lost 12 bases, with 16 bases spanning the gap. This CDR3 comprises 13 residues. Germline V gives CDR1 SGHNT, CDR2 YYREEE (reference sequence). The CDR3 DNA follows: TGTGCCAGCAGCTTGGCAGAAGACCGATCTAGGTACTTC. Residues: CASSLAEDRSRYF. The entire variable domain, with the rest obtained from reference TRBV5-4 and TRBJ2-7, is as follows: ETGVTQSPTHLIKTRGQQVTLRCSSQSGHNTVSWYQQALGQGPQFIFQYYREEENGRGNFPPRFSGLQFPNYSSELNVNALELDDSALYLCASSLAEDRSRYFGPGTRLTVT.

The chain joins TRBV18 to TRBJ2-7, with TRBD2 matching 8 bases. Germline assignment: CDR1 KGHSH and CDR2 LQKENI. There are 14 residues in the CDR3. J was trimmed by 6 bases and V by 3 bases; bases with no gene match: 7. The DNA of the CDR3 is TGTGCCAGCTCACCGGACGGGGGGGTTGGCGAGCAGTACTTC. The encoded protein is CASSPDGGVGEQYF.

For this clone: The sample has other DNA sequences that encode this CDR3 too. V usage is TRBV19 and J usage is TRBJ1-3; no clear D. Trimming removed 8 bases at V and 0 bases at J, with 8 bases between. There are 13 residues in the CDR3. Germline CDR1 LNHDA, CDR2 SQIVND (reference sequence). The DNA of the CDR3 is TGTGCCAGTTCCGGCCTCTCTGGAAACACCATATATTTT. Its translation: CASSGLSGNTIYF.

The V gene is TRBV29-1, the J gene TRBJ2-5; no definite D call. Germline V gene data show CDR1 as SQVTM and CDR2 as ANQGSEA. This CDR3 spans 11 amino acids. Trimming removed 7 bases at V and 5 bases at J, with 11 bases between. This CDR3 reads CSAMNLETQYF. The CDR3 DNA is TGCAGCGCTATGAACCTGGAGACCCAGTACTTC.

V gene TRBV6-1 combines with J gene TRBJ1-4; D possibly corresponds to TRBD1 (6 bases). This CDR3 is 17 amino acids long. Germline assignment: CDR1 MNHNS and CDR2 SASEGT. V lost 4 bases, J lost 0 bases, and 15 bases lay in between. CDR3: CASSATGSAATNEKLFF. CDR3 nucleotide sequence: TGTGCCAGCAGTGCCACAGGGTCTGCGGCAACTAATGAAAAACTGTTTTTT.